The entry below describes one T cell receptor beta chain. No antigen is known for it. The data originate from a study of cytomegalovirus exposure and HLA in healthy donors. The table came from immunoSEQ multiplex PCR; TCRdb's copy has only in-frame clones and leaves some out. This sample has 120,000 or so clones; 80% to 90% occur once, and the top ten carry about 1%. Points from the study as a whole: Researchers reported that a few CMV-associated chains were confirmed in vitro as CMV antigen-specific. Over 150 TCR beta chains were listed as cytomegalovirus-associated. Reportedly, cytomegalovirus status was diagnosed with high sensitivity and specificity. First-cohort TCR clusters tended to co-occur in the roughly 130 validation repertoires, a later analysis found.

The CDR3 is 10 amino acids. The V call is TRBV21-1, the J call TRBJ1-3. TRBV21-1 represents a pseudogene. The TCR sequence derives from a woman younger than 35 in good health and CMV-seronegative. The sample was PBMCs. Written as DNA, the CDR3 is TGTGCCAGCACGGGAAACACCATATATTTT. Protein: CASTGNTIYF.